A single sample gave rise to the 26 T cell receptor beta chains below, sequenced in a study of OX40 agonist ivuxolimab in advanced cancers. Only in-frame clones appear in the TCRdb table, and some are missing; sequencing was by immunoSEQ multiplex PCR. The data show about 68,000 clones, with 91% seen just once and around 0.33% held by the top ten. The sequencing here drew on CD4+ or CD8+ T cells sorted from blood, taken in a trial of the OX40 agonist ivuxolimab. Receptors were obtained from an adult with an advanced solid tumor such as melanoma, head and neck, liver or kidney cancer.

V usage is TRBV5-1 and J usage is TRBJ1-3, with a weak D call TRBD1 (5 bases). The CDR3 is made up of 14 amino acids. Trimming left V 5 bases short and J 3 bases short, with 12 bases between. Germline-derived CDR1 and CDR2 are SGHRS and YFSETQ. The DNA of the CDR3 is TGCGCCAGCAGACAAGGGGAAGTTGGAAACACCATATATTTT. It translates to CASRQGEVGNTIYF.

The chain recombines TRBV5-4 with TRBJ2-5; D uncertain. Germline V lookup: CDR1 SGHNT, CDR2 YYREEE (reference sequence). CDR3 length: 12 residues. The V gene lost 0 bases and the J gene lost 4 bases, with 4 bases spanning the gap. This CDR3 is CASSLDGETQYF. CDR3 bases: TGTGCCAGCAGCTTGGACGGAGAGACCCAGTACTTC.

The gene calls are TRBV6-5 and TRBJ2-2, with 7 positions matching TRBD1. V shed 5 bases, J shed 3 bases, and the junction held 6 bases outside the gene matches. Per the germline V gene, CDR1 is MNHEY and CDR2 is SVGAGI. This CDR3 is 15 amino acids long. CDR3 sequence reads: CASSGQESYTGELFF. Here the CDR3 DNA reads TGTGCCAGCAGTGGACAGGAGTCTTACACCGGGGAGCTGTTTTTT.

The rearrangement joins TRBV2 to TRBJ1-2, with TRBD1 as a possible D gene (5 bases). Trimming took off 5 bases at V and 4 bases at J, with 17 bases between the two ends. This CDR3 comprises 15 residues. CDR1 is SNHLY and CDR2 is FYNNEI in the germline V gene. The CDR3 nucleotides read TGTGCCAGCAGTCCTCGACAGAGTTTGGGCTATGGCTACACCTTC. Encoded protein: CASSPRQSLGYGYTF.

The chain recombines TRBV2 with TRBJ2-6; 12 bases are shared with TRBD2. The V and J ends lost 9 bases and 0 bases, in that order; junction bases with no gene match: 3. Germline CDR1 SNHLY, CDR2 FYNNEI. This CDR3 is built from 16 residues. The CDR3 coding sequence is TGTGCCAGTGCACTAGCGGGAGGCTCTGGGGCCAACGTCCTGACTTTC. Protein sequence: CASALAGGSGANVLTF.

The chain combines TRBV10-1 with TRBJ2-1; the D gene could be TRBD1 or TRBD2 (5 bases each). The germline V gene has CDR1 WNHNN and CDR2 SYGVQD (reference sequence). Between the trimmed V and J ends, which lost 0 bases and 12 bases, there was a span of 27 bases. The CDR3 runs 18 residues. In DNA, the CDR3 is TGCGCCAGCAGTGAGTCCGGTGCGGTTTTCGGGACCCCGCGGGCGCAGTTCTTC. Translation: CASSESGAVFGTPRAQFF.

For the CDR3, the DNA is TGTGCCAGCAGCATCCGGACAGGGAGCGGTGAGCAGTTCTTC. Translation: CASSIRTGSGEQFF. This chain joins TRBV7-9 and TRBJ2-1; 8 nucleotides agree with TRBD1. The CDR3 covers 14 residues. Losses at the gene ends were 5 bases for V and 9 bases for J; bases not matched to a gene: 9. Germline lookup yields CDR1 SEHNR and CDR2 FQNEAQ (reference sequence). The whole variable domain, remainder taken from reference TRBV7-9 and TRBJ2-1, is DTGVSQNPRHKITKRGQNVTFRCDPISEHNRLYWYRQTLGQGPEFLTYFQNEAQLEKSRLLSDRFSAERPKGSFSTLEIQRTEQGDSAMYLCASSIRTGSGEQFFGPGTRLTVL.

In this sample, this clone turned up a few times. The CDR3 DNA reads as TGTGCCAGCAGCCCGAATTGGGACAGGGACTACGAGCAGTACTTC. Translated: CASSPNWDRDYEQYF. J is TRBJ2-7 and V is TRBV4-2, with TRBD1 identical over 9 bases. The CDR3 totals 15 residues. The J segment lost 3 bases and the V segment lost 4 bases, leaving 7 bases of the junction unmatched. CDR1 and CDR2 (germline): LGHNA, YNFKEQ.

This chain joins TRBV5-1 and TRBJ2-1, with D maybe TRBD1 (5 bases). The CDR3 is 12 amino acids. CDR1 is SGHRS, CDR2 YFSETQ, per germline. Trimming shortened V by 2 bases and J by 7 bases, and 7 bases separated the two germline ends. The CDR3 here is CASSFGQNEQFF. CDR3 in DNA: TGCGCCAGCAGCTTCGGACAAAATGAGCAGTTCTTC.

The chain has TRBV5-5 and TRBJ1-3; D is ambiguous. This CDR3 comprises 15 residues. The germline gives CDR1 SGHKS, CDR2 YYEKEE (reference sequence). Deletions cut 1 base from V and 2 bases from J, with 10 bases between. This chain's CDR3 is CASSLFDGPGNTIYF. CDR3 in DNA: TGTGCCAGCAGCTTGTTCGACGGGCCTGGAAACACCATATATTTT.

The chain couples TRBV5-1 to TRBJ2-2, with D possibly TRBD2 on 5 matching bases. Trimming pared 4 bases from V and 3 bases from J, leaving 13 bases between. Germline V gene lookup returns CDR1 SGHRS and CDR2 YFSETQ. The CDR3 is 15 residues long. The CDR3 nucleotides read TGCGCCAGCAGCGGGAGTGTTAGGGACACCGGGGAGCTGTTTTTT. Residues: CASSGSVRDTGELFF.

This sequence joins TRBV10-3 and TRBJ1-6; D not resolved. The CDR3 sequence is 13 residues long. Trimming left V 6 bases short and J 11 bases short, with 14 bases between. Germline CDR1 reads ENHRY; CDR2 reads SYGVKD. As DNA, the CDR3 is TGTGCCATCAGGGGTGGACCCGACACACCCCTCCACTTT. As protein: CAIRGGPDTPLHF.

The chain employs TRBV5-1 and TRBJ2-7; no clear D gene. The CDR3 contains 15 residues. V was cut by 0 bases and J by 0 bases, with 10 bases left in between. Germline-derived CDR1 and CDR2 are SGHRS and YFSETQ. This CDR3 reads CASSLAGSISYEQYF. In DNA form, the CDR3 reads TGCGCCAGCAGCTTGGCTGGGTCTATCTCCTACGAGCAGTACTTC.

This clone is a singleton in its sample. At one boundary the junction diverges from the germline segment, which might be a read error. The V gene is TRBV15, the J gene TRBJ1-2; 10 positions agree with TRBD1. This CDR3 region has 14 residues. Germline CDR1 LNHNV, CDR2 YYDKDF (reference sequence). The CDR3 sequence is CATGRGTGAYGYTF. CDR3 DNA: TGTGCCACCGGCAGAGGGACAGGGGCCTATGGCTACACCTTC.

V is TRBV5-5 and J is TRBJ2-7, with 7 bases matching TRBD2. V was pared by 4 bases and J by 0 bases, with 10 bases of the junction left unmatched. The V gene's germline CDR1 is SGHKS and CDR2 YYEKEE (reference sequence). The CDR3 runs to 16 residues. The CDR3 is CASSPHSGGISYEQYF. CDR3 DNA sequence: TGTGCCAGCAGCCCCCACTCGGGAGGAATCTCCTACGAGCAGTACTTC.

The V and J genes are TRBV30 and TRBJ1-4; D is ambiguous. Trimming pared 2 bases from V and 14 bases from J, leaving 12 bases between. The CDR3 has 11 amino acids. Germline V gene data show CDR1 as GTSNPN and CDR2 as SVGIG (reference sequence). Here the CDR3 DNA reads TGTGCCTGGAGTACCCGAGGTTGGCTGTTTTTT. Amino acid sequence: CAWSTRGWLFF.

The V gene is TRBV6-5, the J gene TRBJ2-2; a possible D gene is TRBD2 (5 bases). The germline gives CDR1 MNHEY, CDR2 SVGAGI. V was cut by 6 bases and J by 6 bases, with 17 bases left in between. The CDR3 loop spans 15 amino acids. The CDR3: CASSMEREWAGELFF. The CDR3 DNA sequence: TGTGCCAGCAGCATGGAGAGGGAGTGGGCCGGGGAGCTGTTTTTT.

The rearrangement joins TRBV9 to TRBJ1-6; D gene uncertain. The V and J ends lost 0 bases and 6 bases respectively, with 4 bases between them. Looked up from germline, CDR1 is SGDLS and CDR2 is YYNGEE. This CDR3 is 13 amino acids long. The CDR3 sequence is CASSVGVNSPLHF. CDR3 DNA sequence: TGTGCCAGCAGCGTAGGGGTTAATTCACCCCTCCACTTT.

The chain combines TRBV2 with TRBJ1-4, with no clear D. Trimming left V 6 bases short and J 7 bases short, with 15 bases between. This CDR3 is 14 amino acids long. Germline assignment: CDR1 SNHLY and CDR2 FYNNEI. CDR3 region: CASRPLLGGEKLFF. The CDR3 DNA sequence: TGTGCCAGCAGACCCCTTTTGGGCGGTGAAAAACTGTTTTTT.

This chain uses TRBV25-1 with TRBJ2-2; weak D call: TRBD1 (6 bases). V dropped 3 bases and J dropped 2 bases, with 13 bases sitting between them. This CDR3 is built from 16 residues. Per germline, CDR1 MGHDK and CDR2 SYGVNS. The CDR3 here is CASSDQTGINTGELFF. CDR3 in DNA: TGTGCCAGCAGTGACCAAACAGGGATTAACACCGGGGAGCTGTTTTTT.

This sequence joins TRBV7-9 and TRBJ2-7; 8 bases map to TRBD1. This CDR3 has 17 amino acids. Unmatched junction bases numbered 14, after V lost 6 bases and J lost 1 base. The germline gives CDR1 SEHNR, CDR2 FQNEAQ (reference sequence). CDR3 sequence reads: CASSHSTDRAPSYEQYF. CDR3 nucleotides: TGTGCCAGCAGTCACTCAACGGACAGGGCGCCTTCCTACGAGCAGTACTTC.

This clone was observed a few times. V usage is TRBV30 and J usage is TRBJ1-2; 9 positions agree with TRBD1. CDR3 length: 14 amino acids. The V and J ends lost 3 bases and 6 bases, in that order; junction bases with no gene match: 8. Germline V gene lookup returns CDR1 GTSNPN and CDR2 SVGIG (reference sequence). Written as DNA, the CDR3 is TGTGCCTGGAGCCCGACCGGGACAGGGAATGGCTACACCTTC. Translated: CAWSPTGTGNGYTF.

V and J are TRBV5-1 and TRBJ2-7; D is undetermined. The CDR3 is 15 amino acids. Trimming pared 2 bases from V and 3 bases from J, leaving 15 bases between. The germline V gene encodes CDR1 SGHRS and CDR2 YFSETQ. CDR3 DNA sequence: TGCGCCAGCAGCTTAAGGCCAAGTGGGGACTACGAGCAGTACTTC. It codes for CASSLRPSGDYEQYF.

The chain uses TRBV7-9 and TRBJ2-7; 8 bases are shared with TRBD2. Unmatched junction bases numbered 14, after V lost 1 base and J lost 6 bases. The germline V gene has CDR1 SEHNR and CDR2 FQNEAQ (reference sequence). The length of the CDR3 is 17 residues. CDR3 loop: CASSLEELAERGREQYF. In DNA, the CDR3 is TGTGCCAGCAGCTTAGAAGAACTAGCGGAAAGAGGTCGCGAGCAGTACTTC. The variable domain in full, completed from reference TRBV7-9 and TRBJ2-7, reads DTGVSQNPRHKITKRGQNVTFRCDPISEHNRLYWYRQTLGQGPEFLTYFQNEAQLEKSRLLSDRFSAERPKGSFSTLEIQRTEQGDSAMYLCASSLEELAERGREQYFGPGTRLTVT.

V usage is TRBV18 and J usage is TRBJ1-3, with D unclear. The length of the CDR3 is 16 residues. V lost 9 bases and J lost 0, with 18 bases in between. CDR1 is KGHSH and CDR2 is LQKENI in the germline V gene. The CDR3 here is CASSRGARTSGNTIYF. The CDR3 region has the DNA TGTGCCAGTTCTCGTGGAGCGAGGACCTCTGGAAACACCATATATTTT.

The rearrangement links TRBV7-9 to TRBJ2-3; 8 bases align to TRBD2. CDR1 is SEHNR and CDR2 is FQNEAQ in the germline V gene (reference sequence). The CDR3 sequence is 16 residues long. V lost 4 bases and J lost 3; bases outside the gene matches: 9. The CDR3 nucleotides read TGTGCCAGCAGCTCCCGAGGAGGGACTAGAACAGATACGCAGTATTTT. The encoded protein is CASSSRGGTRTDTQYF. Combining the CDR3 with reference TRBV7-9 and TRBJ2-3 gives the whole variable domain DTGVSQNPRHKITKRGQNVTFRCDPISEHNRLYWYRQTLGQGPEFLTYFQNEAQLEKSRLLSDRFSAERPKGSFSTLEIQRTEQGDSAMYLCASSSRGGTRTDTQYFGPGTRLTVL.